One and the same sample provided the 23 T cell receptor beta chains below, sequenced in a study of OX40 agonist ivuxolimab in advanced cancers. The method was immunoSEQ multiplex PCR; TCRdb's version includes in-frame clones alone and lacks a portion of them. The data hold around 65,000 clones, with around 90% observed a single time. The sequencing used CD4+ or CD8+ T cells sorted from blood, collected in a trial of the OX40 agonist ivuxolimab. The source of these receptors is an adult with an advanced solid tumor such as melanoma, head and neck, liver or kidney cancer.

The chain uses TRBV11-3 and TRBJ1-4; TRBD1 matches 9 bases. CDR1 is SGHNT, CDR2 YENEEA, per germline. The CDR3 has 16 amino acids. The V gene end was trimmed by 3 bases and the J gene end by 4 bases; junction bases not matched to a gene: 6. This chain's CDR3 is CASSFSTTGGNEKLFF. CDR3 sequence (DNA): TGTGCCAGCAGCTTTAGTACGACAGGGGGTAATGAAAAACTGTTTTTT. The whole variable domain, remainder taken from reference TRBV11-3 and TRBJ1-4, is EAGVVQSPRYKIIEKKQPVAFWCNPISGHNTLYWYLQNLGQGPELLIRYENEEAVDDSQLPKDRFSAERLKGVDSTLKIQPAELGDSAVYLCASSFSTTGGNEKLFFGSGTQLSVL.

The V and J genes are TRBV28 and TRBJ1-1; D uncertain. Trimming shortened V by 0 bases and J by 5 bases, and 7 bases separated the two germline ends. This CDR3 spans 13 amino acids. Germline assignment: CDR1 MDHEN and CDR2 SYDVKM. Written as DNA, the CDR3 is TGTGCCAGCAGTTTATGGCAAAGAACTGAAGCTTTCTTT. Translation: CASSLWQRTEAFF.

The chain couples TRBV6-5 to TRBJ2-1; 7 positions agree with TRBD1. CDR3 length equals 14 residues. V gave up 6 bases and J gave up 4 bases; unmatched junction bases: 6. CDR1 is MNHEY and CDR2 is SVGAGI in the germline V gene. The CDR3 DNA is TGTGCCAGCAGCTCTGGACAGGTTTACAATGAGCAGTTCTTC. It yields the protein CASSSGQVYNEQFF.

The chain recombines TRBV7-3 with TRBJ2-5; 7 nucleotides line up with TRBD1. The trim removed 6 bases at V and 4 bases at J, leaving 8 bases unmatched. CDR3 length: 14 amino acids. Germline V gene sequence: CDR1 SGHTA, CDR2 FQGTGA. The CDR3, as DNA: TGTGCCAGCAGTCCACAGGGGTTGGGAGAGACCCAGTACTTC. This encodes CASSPQGLGETQYF.

This chain joins TRBV18 and TRBJ2-7; TRBD1 aligns across 9 bases. Germline assignment: CDR1 KGHSH and CDR2 LQKENI. This CDR3 spans 15 amino acids. The junction had 9 bases not matched to a gene; V was cut back by 5 bases and J by 4 bases. CDR3 nucleotides: TGTGCCAGCTCAACCGGAGGGACAGGGATATACGAGCAGTACTTC. It encodes CASSTGGTGIYEQYF.

The chain employs TRBV27 and TRBJ2-7, with TRBD2 as a possible D gene (6 bases). CDR3 length equals 13 residues. The germline V gene encodes CDR1 MNHEY and CDR2 SMNVEV (reference sequence). Trimming removed 3 bases at V and 4 bases at J, with 10 bases between. The CDR3, as DNA: TGTGCCAGCAGTTTCTCGCGGGAATACGAGCAGTACTTC. It translates to CASSFSREYEQYF.

The chain employs TRBV19 and TRBJ2-4, with a possible D match to TRBD2 (5 bases). This CDR3 spans 16 amino acids. V lost 0 bases, J lost 7 bases, and 16 bases lay in between. Germline CDR1 and CDR2: LNHDA and SQIVND (reference sequence). CDR3 in amino acids: CASSIDLQGRGNIQYF. CDR3 nucleotides: TGTGCCAGTAGTATAGATCTACAAGGGCGCGGGAACATTCAGTACTTC.

V and J are TRBV19 and TRBJ1-2; 7 bases are shared with TRBD1. The J segment lost 5 bases and the V segment lost 2 bases, leaving 5 bases of the junction unmatched. The CDR3 runs 14 residues. Germline V lookup: CDR1 LNHDA, CDR2 SQIVND (reference sequence). The CDR3 bases are TGTGCCAGTAGTATAAGGGACAGCAGATATGGCTACACCTTC. It yields the protein CASSIRDSRYGYTF.

This sequence joins TRBV6-5 and TRBJ2-3; maybe TRBD2 (6 bases). Germline V CDR1 and CDR2: MNHEY, SVGAGI. V lost 6 bases, J lost 4 bases, and 11 bases lay in between. This CDR3 spans 13 amino acids. CDR3 protein: CASRESGADTQYF. CDR3 sequence (DNA): TGTGCCAGCAGGGAGTCGGGGGCAGATACGCAGTATTTT.

V usage is TRBV4-2 and J usage is TRBJ1-4; no reliable D call. Trimming stripped 0 bases from V and 5 bases from J, with 4 bases between. This CDR3 contains 13 residues. Germline V CDR1 and CDR2: LGHNA, YNFKEQ. CDR3 protein: CASSQDKNEKLFF. DNA of the CDR3: TGTGCCAGCAGCCAAGACAAGAATGAAAAACTGTTTTTT.

The J gene is TRBJ2-5, the V gene TRBV29-1; D is perhaps TRBD2 (5 bases). Germline V lookup: CDR1 SQVTM, CDR2 ANQGSEA. The length of the CDR3 is 14 residues. With 7 bases removed from V and 2 bases from J, the gap between germline ends came to 17 bases. CDR3 amino acids: CSGTRAWSQETQYF. CDR3 in DNA: TGCAGCGGGACGCGGGCCTGGAGTCAAGAGACCCAGTACTTC.

The V gene is TRBV6-5, the J gene TRBJ2-3; tentatively, D is TRBD2 (5 bases). The V end lost 3 bases, the J end lost 2 bases, and 15 bases lay between the germline ends. Germline lookup yields CDR1 MNHEY and CDR2 SVGAGI. The CDR3 extends over 16 amino acids. The CDR3 is CASSYLGGLYTDTQYF. The CDR3 nucleotides are TGTGCCAGCAGTTATTTGGGCGGGCTATACACAGATACGCAGTATTTT.

The chain combines TRBV5-1 with TRBJ2-1, with 12 bases matching TRBD2. The V gene's germline CDR1 is SGHRS and CDR2 YFSETQ. The V segment lost 0 bases and the J segment 4 bases; nucleotides outside the gene matches: 8. The CDR3 is 18 amino acids. In nucleotides, the CDR3 is TGCGCCAGCAGCTTGGAGCCTAGCGGGAGGGCTTATTACAATGAGCAGTTCTTC. This gives the protein CASSLEPSGRAYYNEQFF.

This clone was counted once. The CDR3 bases are TGTGCCATCAGTGATAGTGTAGGCAACTATGGCTACACCTTC. As protein: CAISDSVGNYGYTF. The chain employs TRBV10-3 and TRBJ1-2; D is unresolved. Trimming removed 3 bases from V and 2 bases from J, with 10 bases in between. CDR3 length: 14 residues. CDR1 ENHRY and CDR2 SYGVKD come from the germline V gene.

The rearrangement uses TRBV6-5 and TRBJ2-2, with D unclear. The CDR3 length is 13 residues. Germline loops: CDR1 MNHEY, CDR2 SVGAGI. The V end lost 7 bases, the J end lost 6 bases, and 12 bases lay between the germline ends. CDR3 sequence reads: CASTTIRAGELFF. In nucleotides, the CDR3 is TGTGCCAGCACCACAATCCGGGCCGGGGAGCTGTTTTTT.

The chain joins TRBV28 to TRBJ2-1; 7 nucleotides align to TRBD1. The length of the CDR3 is 14 residues. V gave up 4 bases and J gave up 10 bases; unmatched junction bases: 10. Germline loops: CDR1 MDHEN, CDR2 SYDVKM. The CDR3 coding sequence is TGTGCCAGCAGTTCTATCGACAGGGTAGGGGAGCAGTTCTTC. The encoded protein is CASSSIDRVGEQFF.

The chain uses TRBV14 and TRBJ2-1; maybe TRBD2 (6 bases). This CDR3 is built from 14 residues. V dropped 6 bases and J dropped 8 bases, with 17 bases sitting between them. Germline V CDR1 and CDR2: SGHDN, FVKESK. This CDR3 is CASRQLGAGYEQFF. CDR3 DNA: TGTGCCAGCAGACAGCTAGGCGCGGGATATGAGCAGTTCTTC.

J is TRBJ1-2 and V is TRBV6-5, with 8 positions matching TRBD1. Germline lookup yields CDR1 MNHEY and CDR2 SVGAGI. Germline trimming cut 4 bases from V and 8 bases from J; bases unmatched to any gene: 12. CDR3 length equals 15 residues. This chain's CDR3 is CASSSLSGGARGYTF. The CDR3 nucleotides are TGTGCCAGCAGTTCCCTCTCAGGGGGCGCTCGGGGCTACACCTTC.

The CDR3 region has the DNA TGTGCCAGCAGCTTAGACGCCGGGACAAATCAAGAGACCCAGTACTTC. Amino acids: CASSLDAGTNQETQYF. This rearrangement joins TRBV7-6 to TRBJ2-5; a weak D match, TRBD1 (6 bases). V lost 1 base to trimming and J lost 2 bases, with 14 bases between them. The CDR3 is 16 residues long. Germline V lookup: CDR1 SGHVS, CDR2 FNYEAQ.

The chain employs TRBV5-1 and TRBJ2-7, with 8 bases lining up with TRBD1. Germline V gene lookup returns CDR1 SGHRS and CDR2 YFSETQ. V dropped 4 bases and J dropped 2; count of bases not matched to a gene: 2. This CDR3 spans 13 amino acids. This CDR3 reads CASSMDRAYEQYF. CDR3 DNA sequence: TGCGCCAGCAGCATGGACAGGGCCTACGAGCAGTACTTC.

The chain employs TRBV28 and TRBJ1-2; D unclear. Looked up from germline, CDR1 is MDHEN and CDR2 is SYDVKM. V was pared by 10 bases and J by 4 bases, with 16 bases between. The CDR3 totals 13 residues. The CDR3 nucleotides are TGTGCCATCACGGACGGCCTGGCCTATGGCTACACCTTC. Amino acids: CAITDGLAYGYTF.

The chain recombines TRBV9 with TRBJ2-1, with TRBD2 identical over 9 bases. Germline V CDR1 and CDR2: SGDLS, YYNGEE. The CDR3 has 13 amino acids. Trimming took 0 bases from V and 10 from J; bases not matched to a gene: 2. The CDR3 DNA reads as TGTGCCAGCAGCGTAGACCTAGCGGGAGAGCAGTTCTTC. Protein: CASSVDLAGEQFF.

There are a few counts of this clone. V usage is TRBV6-6 and J usage is TRBJ2-1; no reliable D call. The germline V gene encodes CDR1 MNHNY and CDR2 SVGAGI (reference sequence). Trimming pared 8 bases from V and 2 bases from J, leaving 16 bases between. This CDR3 has 15 amino acids. Here the CDR3 reads CASHPPRPTYNEQFF. DNA for the CDR3: TGTGCCAGCCATCCTCCGCGACCGACCTACAATGAGCAGTTCTTC.